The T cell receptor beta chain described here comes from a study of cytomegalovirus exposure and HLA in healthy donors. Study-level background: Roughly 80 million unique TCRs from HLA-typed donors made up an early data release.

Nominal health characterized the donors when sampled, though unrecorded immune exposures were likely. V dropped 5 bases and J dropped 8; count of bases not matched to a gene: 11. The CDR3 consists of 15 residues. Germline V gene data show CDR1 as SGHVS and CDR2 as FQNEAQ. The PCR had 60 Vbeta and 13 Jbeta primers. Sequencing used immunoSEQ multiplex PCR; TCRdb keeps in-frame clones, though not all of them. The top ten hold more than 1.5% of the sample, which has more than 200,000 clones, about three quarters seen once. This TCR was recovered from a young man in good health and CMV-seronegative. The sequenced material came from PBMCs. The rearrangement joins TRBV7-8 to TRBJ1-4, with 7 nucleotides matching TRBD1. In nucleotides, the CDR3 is TGTGCCAGCAGCCAAACGGGACAGATCTTCGAAAAACTGTTTTTT. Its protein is CASSQTGQIFEKLFF. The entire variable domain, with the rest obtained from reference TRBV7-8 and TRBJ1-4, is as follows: GAGVSQSPRYKVAKRGQDVALRCDPISGHVSLFWYQQALGQGPEFLTYFQNEAQLDKSGLPSDRFFAERPEGSVSTLKIQRTQQEDSAVYLCASSQTGQIFEKLFFGSGTQLSVL.